The rows below give T cell receptor beta chains drawn from one sample of a study of T cell responses to AZD1222 COVID-19 vaccine. This table comes from immunoSEQ multiplex PCR, and its TCRdb copy is limited to in-frame clones, with some not included. Here the sample spans roughly 130,000 clones, about 90% being singletons. The sample was peripheral blood, taken 28 days after the second dose of the MenACWY control vaccine. The receptors here all came from an adult who received the MenACWY meningococcal vaccine as a control. CDR3s include the opening cysteine and the closing phenylalanine or tryptophan. Each record gives: V gene, D gene, clone size, J gene, CDR3 DNA, CDR3 protein. D genes are given only for firm matches. The size entry is marked missing in some rows and otherwise reads once, few, many or a size class.

v_gene: TRBV6-1; d_gene: TRBD2; abundance: .; j_gene: TRBJ2-4; CDR3nt: TGTGCCAGCAGTGAACTGGGAGGACTAGCGGGGTCTCGGGGCATTCAGTACTTC; CDR3aa: CASSELGGLAGSRGIQYF
v_gene: TRBV7-9; d_gene: .; abundance: .; j_gene: TRBJ2-5; CDR3nt: TGTGCCAGCAGCTTGTCGCAGGGGTTAGGGACCCAGTACTTC; CDR3aa: CASSLSQGLGTQYF
v_gene: TRBV28; d_gene: .; abundance: .; j_gene: TRBJ2-7; CDR3nt: TGTGCCAGCACCTCTCAGGGGGGGGGATCCTACGAGCAGTACTTC; CDR3aa: CASTSQGGGSYEQYF
v_gene: TRBV9; d_gene: TRBD2; abundance: .; j_gene: TRBJ2-5; CDR3nt: TGTGCCAGCAATAGCGGGGGGCTCGAGACCCAGTACTTC; CDR3aa: CASNSGGLETQYF
v_gene: TRBV12-3/TRBV12-4; d_gene: TRBD1; abundance: .; j_gene: TRBJ2-7; CDR3nt: TGTGCCAGCAGTCACAGGGGGCATCAGGAGCAGTACTTC; CDR3aa: CASSHRGHQEQYF
v_gene: TRBV19; d_gene: TRBD1; abundance: .; j_gene: TRBJ2-1; CDR3nt: TGTGCCAGCCGGGCCGGGACAGGTTTCGGTGAGCAGTTCTTC; CDR3aa: CASRAGTGFGEQFF
v_gene: TRBV5-1; d_gene: TRBD1; abundance: .; j_gene: TRBJ2-7; CDR3nt: TGCGCCAGCAGCTTACAGGGGCATTCCTACGAGCAGTACTTC; CDR3aa: CASSLQGHSYEQYF
v_gene: TRBV30; d_gene: TRBD2; abundance: .; j_gene: TRBJ2-5; CDR3nt: TGTGCCTGGACTAGCGGGGGGGAGACCCAGTACTTC; CDR3aa: CAWTSGGETQYF
v_gene: TRBV29-1; d_gene: .; abundance: .; j_gene: TRBJ2-5; CDR3nt: TGCAGCGTTGACAGGGAGTGGGAGACCCAGTACTTC; CDR3aa: CSVDREWETQYF
v_gene: TRBV6-4; d_gene: TRBD2; abundance: .; j_gene: TRBJ2-3; CDR3nt: TGTGCCAGCAGTGACTCTACCAGCGGGGGACTGGATACGCAGTATTTT; CDR3aa: CASSDSTSGGLDTQYF
v_gene: TRBV27; d_gene: .; abundance: .; j_gene: TRBJ2-7; CDR3nt: TGTGCCAGCAGTTTAGCCATAGGCTACGAGCAGTACTTC; CDR3aa: CASSLAIGYEQYF
v_gene: TRBV19; d_gene: .; abundance: .; j_gene: TRBJ2-7; CDR3nt: TGTGCCAGTAGTATAGTGGACAGCTCCTACGAGCAGTACTTC; CDR3aa: CASSIVDSSYEQYF
v_gene: TRBV19; d_gene: TRBD2; abundance: .; j_gene: TRBJ2-3; CDR3nt: TGTGCCAGTAGTACCGGACTAGATGCAGATACGCAGTATTTT; CDR3aa: CASSTGLDADTQYF
v_gene: TRBV4-3; d_gene: .; abundance: few; j_gene: TRBJ1-1; CDR3nt: TGCGCCAGCAGCCAAGGGACCCCCGGGACTCGGGGAGCTGAAGCTTTCTTT; CDR3aa: CASSQGTPGTRGAEAFF
v_gene: TRBV2; d_gene: .; abundance: .; j_gene: TRBJ2-7; CDR3nt: TGTGCCAGCCAACGGGATAGAATGGACGAGCAGTACTTC; CDR3aa: CASQRDRMDEQYF
v_gene: TRBV18; d_gene: TRBD1; abundance: .; j_gene: TRBJ1-5; CDR3nt: TGTGCCAGCTCCCCGGGACAGGAACTAAATCAGCCCCAGCATTTT; CDR3aa: CASSPGQELNQPQHF
v_gene: TRBV5-6; d_gene: .; abundance: .; j_gene: TRBJ2-5; CDR3nt: TGTGCCAGCAGCTTAGATACAGGGCTTAGGCTCCAAGAGACCCAGTACTTC; CDR3aa: CASSLDTGLRLQETQYF